This is a list of T cell receptor beta chains from one sample in a study of Ad26.COV2.S vaccination and SARS-CoV-2 variants. Clones were read by immunoSEQ multiplex PCR, and TCRdb kept only the in-frame ones, dropping some. Of roughly 400,000 clones in the sample, around 91% were seen once. The sequencing here drew on peripheral blood, taken in a trial of Ad26.COV2.S vaccine versus placebo. These receptors all come from a person between 18 and 59 years old who received the Ad26.COV2.S COVID-19 vaccine or a placebo. Each CDR3 is given with its conserved first and last residue. D genes are given only for firm matches. A row's size may be missing; if present it is once, few, many or a size class.

TRBV7-8	TRBJ1-3	-	-	TGTGCCAGCAGCTTAGCCTCTGGAAACACCATATATTTT	CASSLASGNTIYF
TRBV10-3	TRBJ2-1	TRBD2	-	TGTGCCATCAGTGAGAAGACTAGCGGGAGGGGTGAGCAGTTCTTC	CAISEKTSGRGEQFF
TRBV28	TRBJ1-2	-	-	TGTGCCAGCAGTTTAAAAGGGAACTATGGCTACACCTTC	CASSLKGNYGYTF
TRBV29-1	TRBJ2-7	-	once	TGCAGCGTTGGCCAGGTTAACCCCTACGAGCAGTACTTC	CSVGQVNPYEQYF
TRBV7-2	TRBJ2-7	TRBD2	-	TGTGCCAGCAGTCCCGGACTAGGTAGCTACGAGCAGTACTTC	CASSPGLGSYEQYF
TRBV7-9	TRBJ1-4	TRBD1	-	TGTGCCAGCAGCTTTCGGACAGGCATAGATGAAAAACTGTTTTTT	CASSFRTGIDEKLFF
TRBV6-2/TRBV6-3	TRBJ1-5	-	-	TGTGCCAGCAGCAGGGTGCATAGCAATCAGCCCCAGCATTTT	CASSRVHSNQPQHF
TRBV2	TRBJ2-5	TRBD2	few	TGTGCCAGCAGCGACACTAGCGGGAGAGGGGAGACCCAGTACTTC	CASSDTSGRGETQYF
TRBV6-2/TRBV6-3	TRBJ2-1	TRBD2	-	TGTGCCAGCAGTCAGGGACTAGCGGGAGAGCATGAGCAGTTCTTC	CASSQGLAGEHEQFF
TRBV9	TRBJ2-2	TRBD1	-	TGTGCCAGCAGCGGACCGGGACAGGGGAACACCGGGGAGCTGTTTTTT	CASSGPGQGNTGELFF
TRBV27	TRBJ2-2	-	-	TGTGCCAGCAGTGTGACAGGAGCGGCCGGGGAGCTGTTTTTT	CASSVTGAAGELFF
TRBV11-2	TRBJ2-7	-	-	TGTGCCAGCAGCTTAGTGGGACCGGTATACGAGCAGTACTTC	CASSLVGPVYEQYF
TRBV19	TRBJ2-1	TRBD1	-	TGTGCCAGTAGTATATTCACAGGGGGCTGGCGAAATGAGCAGTTCTTC	CASSIFTGGWRNEQFF
TRBV5-6	TRBJ1-5	-	-	TGTGCCAGCAGCGAGTTCAGGGGCGGCGTGGGCAATCAGCCCCAGCATTTT	CASSEFRGGVGNQPQHF
TRBV27	TRBJ2-1	TRBD2	-	TGTGCCAGCAGTCCGAGCCCGGGACTAGCCTACAATGAGCAGTTCTTC	CASSPSPGLAYNEQFF
TRBV18	TRBJ2-1	TRBD2	-	TGTGCCAGCTCACCGGCGATAGCGGGAGAAACTGAGCAGTTCTTC	CASSPAIAGETEQFF
TRBV27	TRBJ2-7	-	-	TGTGCCAGCAGTTTAGGGCAGACCTACGAGCAGTACTTC	CASSLGQTYEQYF
TRBV23-1	TRBJ2-1	TRBD2	-	TGCGCCAGCAGTCTCCCGCCGGGCCTTGGGAGGGACAATGAGCAGTTCTTC	CASSLPPGLGRDNEQFF
TRBV5-4	TRBJ1-1	-	-	TGTGCCAGCAGCTTTGTCGGGGTGGGAACTGAAGCTTTCTTT	CASSFVGVGTEAFF
TRBV9	TRBJ2-3	TRBD2	-	TGTGCCAGCAGCGAGGGAGGGCGAGTCACAGATACGCAGTATTTT	CASSEGGRVTDTQYF
TRBV28	TRBJ2-3	-	-	TGTGCCAGCAGTCCTACAGGGTTGGCAGATACGCAGTATTTT	CASSPTGLADTQYF
TRBV2	TRBJ1-4	TRBD1	-	TGTGCCAGCAGGACAGGGACCACTAATGAAAAACTGTTTTTT	CASRTGTTNEKLFF
TRBV29-1	TRBJ2-5	TRBD2	-	TGCAGCGCCGGGACTAGCGGGAGTCTGGAGACCCAGTACTTC	CSAGTSGSLETQYF
TRBV27	TRBJ2-7	-	-	TGTGCCAGCAGTCAGAGACCTGGTTCCTACGAGCAGTACTTC	CASSQRPGSYEQYF
TRBV10-3	TRBJ2-3	TRBD2	-	TGTGCCATCAGTGAGTCGCGGGGGGACGGGTCAGATACGCAGTATTTT	CAISESRGDGSDTQYF
TRBV12-3/TRBV12-4	TRBJ2-1	-	-	TGTGCCAGCAGTTTAGCGACCGGGGGTGAGCAGTTCTTC	CASSLATGGEQFF
TRBV18	TRBJ1-5	TRBD1	-	TGTGCCAGCTCACCAGGACAGGGATATGGTAGCAATCAGCCCCAGCATTTT	CASSPGQGYGSNQPQHF
TRBV6-6	TRBJ1-5	TRBD1	-	TGTGCCAGCAGCTCAAAAAGGGGGCGTGTGGATCAGCCCCAGCATTTT	CASSSKRGRVDQPQHF
TRBV4-1	TRBJ1-2	-	-	TGCGCCAGCAGCCAAGTGGGAGCAGGACGCGGCTACACCTTC	CASSQVGAGRGYTF
TRBV11-3	TRBJ1-3	-	-	TGTGCCAGCAGCTTAACGGGCAGGTGGACCTCTGGAAACACCATATATTTT	CASSLTGRWTSGNTIYF
TRBV30	TRBJ2-1	TRBD2	once	TGTGCCTGGGGGGGCCTAGCGGGAATCAATGAGCAGTTCTTC	CAWGGLAGINEQFF
TRBV3-1/TRBV3-2	TRBJ2-2	-	-	TGTGCCATTCCGGGACAAGCGAACACCGGGGAGCTGTTTTTT	CAIPGQANTGELFF
TRBV5-8	TRBJ2-4	TRBD1	-	TGTGCCAGCAGCGTGAACAGGGGGCTTCAGTACTTC	CASSVNRGLQYF
TRBV6-2/TRBV6-3	TRBJ2-1	-	-	TGTGCCAGCAGTTACTCGAACGAGCAGTTCTTC	CASSYSNEQFF
TRBV28	TRBJ2-1	TRBD1	-	TGTGCCAGCAGTTTAGGGGGACAGGGAGGAGATGAGCAGTTCTTC	CASSLGGQGGDEQFF
TRBV5-1	TRBJ1-6	-	-	TGCGCCAGCAGCTTGACAGAGAATAATTCACCCCTCCACTTT	CASSLTENNSPLHF
TRBV7-9	TRBJ2-7	TRBD2	-	TGTGCCAGCTCTCCGGGACTAGCAGGGGGTTACGAGCAGTACTTC	CASSPGLAGGYEQYF
TRBV7-9	TRBJ2-7	-	few	TGTGCCAGCAGTATGGGGAGCTCCTACGAGCAGTACTTC	CASSMGSSYEQYF
TRBV23-1	TRBJ2-3	TRBD2	-	TGCGCCAGCAGTCCAGCGGGACGGACTAGCACAGATACGCAGTATTTT	CASSPAGRTSTDTQYF
TRBV7-9	TRBJ1-6	-	-	TGTGCCAGCAGCTTCCGCGCCTCACCCCTCCACTTT	CASSFRASPLHF
TRBV28	TRBJ2-7	-	-	TGTGCCAGCAGTCCGGGGCCACGATTCTACGAGCAGTACTTC	CASSPGPRFYEQYF